The 28 T cell receptor beta chains below all came from one sample that was sequenced in a study of shared clonotypes between healthy human individuals. CD45RO-negative cells were positively selected for CCR7, leaving out terminally differentiated effector memory CD45RA+ cells. The table came from immunoSEQ multiplex PCR; TCRdb's copy has only in-frame clones and leaves some out. Of millions of clones listed, about 94% are singletons. The sample consisted of naive CD8+ T cells sorted from blood. These receptors originate from a man younger than 35 in good health.

With regard to this clone: The sample has other DNA sequences that encode this CDR3 too. V is TRBV19 and J is TRBJ2-1; D is ambiguous. This CDR3 has 15 amino acids. The germline CDR1 and CDR2 sequences are LNHDA and SQIVND (reference sequence). V lost 3 bases to trimming and J lost 3 bases, with 12 bases between them. The DNA of the CDR3 is TGTGCCAGTAGTATCTCCTCGGGCGTCTACAATGAGCAGTTCTTC. Protein: CASSISSGVYNEQFF.

V is TRBV29-1 and J is TRBJ1-5, with TRBD1 identical over 8 bases. Germline V gene sequence: CDR1 SQVTM, CDR2 ANQGSEA. This CDR3 is 14 amino acids long. Germline trimming cut 3 bases from V and 7 bases from J; bases unmatched to any gene: 8. CDR3 amino acids: CSVEGTGAGQPQHF. The CDR3 coding sequence is TGCAGCGTTGAGGGGACAGGCGCAGGGCAGCCCCAGCATTTT.

This clone has a single count. V usage is TRBV11-1 and J usage is TRBJ2-7; D remains unclear. The length of the CDR3 is 11 residues. Germline V lookup: CDR1 SGHAT, CDR2 FQDESV (reference sequence). The germline V and J ends were trimmed by 1 base and 5 bases, with 3 bases remaining between them. The CDR3 bases are TGTGCCAGCAGCTTAGATGACGAGCAGTACTTC. The encoded protein is CASSLDDEQYF.

V is TRBV6-6 and J is TRBJ1-6; D is unclear. Trimming took 5 bases from V and 13 from J, leaving 15 bases between them. Looked up from germline, CDR1 is MNHNY and CDR2 is SVGAGI (reference sequence). This CDR3 is 13 amino acids long. CDR3: CASSPRMITPLHF. The CDR3 DNA follows: TGTGCCAGCAGTCCGCGAATGATAACGCCCCTCCACTTT.

The J gene is TRBJ2-1, the V gene TRBV2; TRBD2 agrees at 9 bases. Germline values: CDR1 SNHLY, CDR2 FYNNEI. This CDR3 region has 15 residues. J gave up 4 bases and V 0 bases, and 1 base lay outside the gene matches. The CDR3 DNA follows: TGTGCCAGCAGTGAAGCCCTAGCGGGGTACAATGAGCAGTTCTTC. Its protein is CASSEALAGYNEQFF.

The V gene is TRBV4-1, the J gene TRBJ2-2; D assignment may be TRBD1 or TRBD2 (5 bases each). Per germline, CDR1 MGHRA and CDR2 YSYEKL. The CDR3 totals 17 residues. V was pared by 0 bases and J by 3 bases, with 14 bases between. The CDR3 region has the DNA TGCGCCAGCAGCCAAGATATGAGGGGCGCGGACACCGGGGAGCTGTTTTTT. Translating gives CASSQDMRGADTGELFF.

The chain links TRBV5-4 to TRBJ2-6; possible D gene TRBD1, 5 bases. Trimming shortened V by 3 bases and J by 6 bases, and 10 bases separated the two germline ends. Germline CDR1 and CDR2: SGHNT and YYREEE (reference sequence). CDR3 length: 14 amino acids. CDR3 in amino acids: CASSSSREANVLTF. DNA for the CDR3: TGTGCCAGCAGCTCCAGCAGGGAGGCCAACGTCCTGACTTTC.

This chain links TRBV9 with TRBJ2-1; weak D call: TRBD2 (6 bases). Trimming pared 0 bases from V and 5 bases from J, leaving 9 bases between. The length of the CDR3 is 14 residues. Germline values: CDR1 SGDLS, CDR2 YYNGEE. The CDR3 sequence: CASSVAREDNEQFF. CDR3 coding DNA: TGTGCCAGCAGCGTAGCGAGGGAGGACAATGAGCAGTTCTTC.

The chain joins TRBV2 to TRBJ2-1; 10 nucleotides agree with TRBD2. The trim removed 7 bases at V and 4 bases at J, leaving 4 bases unmatched. This CDR3 has 14 amino acids. Germline CDR1 is SNHLY and CDR2 is FYNNEI. In DNA form, the CDR3 reads TGTGCCAGCACCCCTAGCGGGGGATACAATGAGCAGTTCTTC. Its protein is CASTPSGGYNEQFF. Based on the CDR3 plus reference TRBV2 and TRBJ2-1, the full variable domain is EPEVTQTPSHQVTQMGQEVILRCVPISNHLYFYWYRQILGQKVEFLVSFYNNEISEKSEIFDDQFSVERPDGSNFTLKIRSTKLEDSAMYFCASTPSGGYNEQFFGPGTRLTVL.

The V gene is TRBV10-3, the J gene TRBJ1-1, with D possibly TRBD1 on 6 matching bases. CDR3 length: 14 amino acids. V gave up 2 bases and J gave up 1 base, with 8 bases separating them. Germline lookup yields CDR1 ENHRY and CDR2 SYGVKD. DNA for the CDR3: TGTGCCATCAGTGAGACAGGGCAGAACACTGAAGCTTTCTTT. Protein: CAISETGQNTEAFF.

For this clone: Other DNA sequences within the sample encode an identical CDR3. In DNA, the CDR3 is TGTGCCAGCAGCGTATCCGGGGTCACAGATACGCAGTATTTT. This codes for CASSVSGVTDTQYF. The chain is built from TRBV9 and TRBJ2-3; maybe TRBD2 (5 bases). CDR1 and CDR2 (germline): SGDLS, YYNGEE. The V gene lost 1 base and the J gene lost 2 bases, with 8 bases spanning the gap. The CDR3 covers 14 residues.

The V gene is TRBV19, the J gene TRBJ2-3; D unresolved. The V end was cut by 3 bases, the J end by 5 bases, with 12 bases between. Germline CDR1 LNHDA, CDR2 SQIVND (reference sequence). This CDR3 comprises 14 residues. The CDR3 region has the DNA TGTGCCAGTAGTATCACCGCTGCTGGAGATACGCAGTATTTT. Amino acids: CASSITAAGDTQYF.

This chain joins TRBV30 and TRBJ2-1; no definite D call. Trimming stripped 2 bases from V and 0 bases from J, with 11 bases between. Germline loops: CDR1 GTSNPN, CDR2 SVGIG (reference sequence). The CDR3 has 15 residues. The CDR3 DNA is TGTGCCTGGAGTACTTCCAGTATCTCCTACAATGAGCAGTTCTTC. Translating gives CAWSTSSISYNEQFF.

Only one count was recorded for this clone. The V gene is TRBV5-6, the J gene TRBJ2-5; tentative D call: TRBD2 (6 bases). Germline CDR1 SGHDT, CDR2 YYEEEE. CDR3 length equals 15 residues. The ends were cut back, 2 bases at V and 1 base at J, with 12 bases in the middle. This chain's CDR3 is CASSLGSGSQETQYF. CDR3 DNA: TGTGCCAGCAGCTTAGGATCCGGGAGCCAAGAGACCCAGTACTTC.

The chain uses TRBV30 and TRBJ1-2, with TRBD1 matching 7 bases. Looked up from germline, CDR1 is GTSNPN and CDR2 is SVGIG (reference sequence). The CDR3 totals 15 residues. The junction had 10 bases not matched to a gene; V was cut back by 4 bases and J by 2 bases. The CDR3 coding sequence is TGTGCCTGGACCCCCTGGACAGGCCCGAACTATGGCTACACCTTC. It codes for CAWTPWTGPNYGYTF.

This chain links TRBV6-5 with TRBJ1-3; D unresolved. The CDR3 covers 15 residues. Germline CDR1 is MNHEY and CDR2 is SVGAGI. The ends were cut back, 7 bases at V and 0 bases at J, with 13 bases in the middle. CDR3 sequence reads: CASTPGRISGNTIYF. CDR3 nucleotide sequence: TGTGCCAGCACCCCCGGGCGGATCTCTGGAAACACCATATATTTT.

The genes are TRBV9 and TRBJ2-3; D is unresolved. The germline V gene encodes CDR1 SGDLS and CDR2 YYNGEE. The V and J ends lost 3 bases and 5 bases respectively, with 4 bases between them. CDR3 length: 11 residues. CDR3 in amino acids: CASSDRDTQYF. CDR3 coding DNA: TGTGCCAGCAGCGATAGAGATACGCAGTATTTT.

This clone was counted only a few times. The gene calls are TRBV7-9 and TRBJ2-2, with TRBD2 identical over 11 bases. The germline V gene has CDR1 SEHNR and CDR2 FQNEAQ (reference sequence). Trimming cost V 5 bases and J 3 bases; bases outside gene matches: 11. The CDR3 consists of 18 residues. The CDR3 loop reads CASSPLAGEGSDTGELFF. CDR3 coding DNA: TGTGCCAGCAGCCCACTAGCGGGAGAAGGATCAGACACCGGGGAGCTGTTTTTT. Together with reference TRBV7-9 and TRBJ2-2, the CDR3 gives the full variable domain: DTGVSQNPRHKITKRGQNVTFRCDPISEHNRLYWYRQTLGQGPEFLTYFQNEAQLEKSRLLSDRFSAERPKGSFSTLEIQRTEQGDSAMYLCASSPLAGEGSDTGELFFGEGSRLTVL.

Concerning this clone: The same CDR3 also results from other DNA sequences found in this sample. The rearrangement links TRBV7-9 to TRBJ1-2, with TRBD1 matching over 9 bases. CDR1 SEHNR and CDR2 FQNEAQ come from the germline V gene (reference sequence). J was trimmed by 4 bases and V by 5 bases; bases with no gene match: 5. The CDR3 spans 14 residues. In nucleotides, the CDR3 is TGTGCCAGCAGCCTCGGGACAGGGTTCTATGGCTACACCTTC. This translates into CASSLGTGFYGYTF.

V gene TRBV10-2 combines with J gene TRBJ1-2; D is perhaps TRBD1 (6 bases). Trimming shortened V by 8 bases and J by 5 bases, and 12 bases separated the two germline ends. The CDR3 runs to 12 residues. Germline assignment: CDR1 WSHSY and CDR2 SAAADI. The CDR3 reads CASWAGEYGYTF. CDR3 nucleotide sequence: TGCGCCAGCTGGGCAGGGGAATATGGCTACACCTTC.

The chain links TRBV7-9 to TRBJ2-3, with TRBD2 matching 7 bases. Per the germline V gene, CDR1 is SEHNR and CDR2 is FQNEAQ (reference sequence). CDR3 size: 15 residues. V shed 2 bases and J 5 bases; nucleotides not matched to a gene: 7. Written as DNA, the CDR3 is TGTGCCAGCAGCTTAAAAATGGCGGGGGAAGATACGCAGTATTTT. Translating it yields CASSLKMAGEDTQYF.

This clone has a single count. The V and J genes are TRBV4-1 and TRBJ2-1, with D perhaps assigned TRBD1 or TRBD2 (5 bases each). The CDR3 has 15 amino acids. V was cut by 3 bases and J by 6 bases, with 15 bases left in between. The V gene's germline CDR1 is MGHRA and CDR2 YSYEKL. This chain's CDR3 is CASSQGRAPFNEQFF. The CDR3 DNA sequence: TGCGCCAGCAGCCAGGGGCGGGCTCCATTCAATGAGCAGTTCTTC.

CDR3 amino acids: CASSLRPGQNYEQYF. CDR3 coding DNA: TGTGCCAGCAGCTTAAGGCCGGGACAAAACTACGAGCAGTACTTC. The J gene is TRBJ2-7, the V gene TRBV7-8, with D perhaps matching TRBD1 (6 bases). Per germline, CDR1 SGHVS and CDR2 FQNEAQ. The CDR3 runs 15 residues. Trimming removed 2 bases from V and 3 bases from J, with 14 bases in between.

J is TRBJ1-1 and V is TRBV7-9; D is unresolved. The length of the CDR3 is 15 residues. The germline V gene encodes CDR1 SEHNR and CDR2 FQNEAQ (reference sequence). Deletions cut 0 bases from V and 1 base from J, with 9 bases between. This CDR3 is CASSLAVMGNTEAFF. The CDR3, as DNA: TGTGCCAGCAGCTTAGCGGTTATGGGGAACACTGAAGCTTTCTTT.

V gene TRBV4-1 combines with J gene TRBJ1-6; D is uncertain. V was shortened by 0 bases and J by 9 bases, with 9 bases between the two germline ends. From germline, CDR1 is MGHRA and CDR2 YSYEKL. The CDR3 spans 14 residues. CDR3 nucleotide sequence: TGCGCCAGCAGCCAAGAAGCAGAAGGTTCACCCCTCCACTTT. This codes for CASSQEAEGSPLHF.

The genes are TRBV2 and TRBJ2-3; TRBD2 is a possible D gene (6 bases). Germline lookup yields CDR1 SNHLY and CDR2 FYNNEI. This CDR3 region has 15 residues. Between the trimmed V and J ends, which lost 7 bases and 0 bases, there was a span of 14 bases. CDR3 nucleotides: TGTGCCAGCAATTGGCCGGGGGACAGCACAGATACGCAGTATTTT. Its protein product is CASNWPGDSTDTQYF.

This chain uses TRBV11-2 with TRBJ1-3, with TRBD1 identical over 10 bases. Trimming at V came to 2 bases and at J to 0 bases, leaving 7 bases not matched to a gene. The CDR3 totals 18 residues. Germline loops: CDR1 SGHAT, CDR2 FQNNGV. The CDR3 loop reads CASSLNPRDRGSGNTIYF. The CDR3, as DNA: TGTGCCAGCAGCTTAAACCCCCGGGACAGGGGCTCTGGAAACACCATATATTTT.

The rearrangement links TRBV2 to TRBJ1-6; D uncertain. The CDR3 runs 15 residues. The V and J ends lost 0 bases and 9 bases respectively, with 12 bases between them. Germline lookup yields CDR1 SNHLY and CDR2 FYNNEI. The CDR3 DNA reads TGTGCCAGCAGTGAAGCGTCCGACTCCAGTTCACCCCTCCACTTT. Translating gives CASSEASDSSSPLHF.